The rows below give T cell receptor beta chains drawn from one sample of a study of blood T cell repertoires in COVID-19. This table comes from immunoSEQ multiplex PCR, and its TCRdb copy is limited to in-frame clones, with some not included. This sample has 390,000 or so clones, with around 87% found just once. Sequencing input: peripheral blood. Source of these receptors: a man aged 18 to 30 with active or convalescent COVID-19. Each CDR3 is given with its conserved first and last residue. Fields, in order: J gene, D gene, clone size, V gene, CDR3 protein, CDR3 DNA. A D gene is named only where the DNA matches it firmly. Only some rows state a clone size, as once, few, many or a class for expanded clones.

j_call: TRBJ1-6
d_call: -
clone_size: -
v_call: TRBV14
cdr3_aa: CASSQATPLLHF
cdr3_nt: TGTGCCAGCAGCCAGGCGACACCGCTCCTCCACTTT

j_call: TRBJ2-5
d_call: -
clone_size: once
v_call: TRBV7-6
cdr3_aa: CASSLVFQGEDQETQYF
cdr3_nt: TGTGCCAGCAGCTTAGTTTTCCAGGGGGAGGACCAAGAGACCCAGTACTTC

j_call: TRBJ2-5
d_call: TRBD2
clone_size: -
v_call: TRBV27
cdr3_aa: CASRKSGSFWYQETQYF
cdr3_nt: TGTGCCAGCCGTAAGAGCGGGAGCTTCTGGTACCAAGAGACCCAGTACTTC

j_call: TRBJ2-1
d_call: -
clone_size: -
v_call: TRBV7-6
cdr3_aa: CASSPVRSSYNEQFF
cdr3_nt: TGTGCCAGCAGCCCCGTTAGGAGCTCCTACAATGAGCAGTTCTTC

j_call: TRBJ2-7
d_call: -
clone_size: -
v_call: TRBV2
cdr3_aa: CASSETAGNHEQYF
cdr3_nt: TGTGCCAGCAGTGAAACGGCAGGTAACCACGAGCAGTACTTC

j_call: TRBJ1-1
d_call: TRBD1
clone_size: -
v_call: TRBV4-1
cdr3_aa: CASSQVAGGLMEAFF
cdr3_nt: TGCGCCAGCAGCCAAGTCGCAGGGGGCCTGATGGAAGCTTTCTTT

j_call: TRBJ2-5
d_call: -
clone_size: -
v_call: TRBV28
cdr3_aa: CASMPLRGQGKETQYF
cdr3_nt: TGTGCCAGCATGCCATTGAGGGGCCAGGGGAAAGAGACCCAGTACTTC

j_call: TRBJ2-7
d_call: -
clone_size: -
v_call: TRBV7-3
cdr3_aa: CASSLLGGGTASYEQYF
cdr3_nt: TGTGCCAGCAGCTTATTGGGCGGGGGGACAGCTAGCTACGAGCAGTACTTC

j_call: TRBJ2-3
d_call: -
clone_size: -
v_call: TRBV7-3
cdr3_aa: CASSSGVATDTQYF
cdr3_nt: TGTGCCAGCAGCTCCGGGGTAGCTACAGATACGCAGTATTTT

j_call: TRBJ2-3
d_call: -
clone_size: -
v_call: TRBV19
cdr3_aa: CASRLSGGPDTQYF
cdr3_nt: TGTGCCAGTAGGTTGTCGGGGGGCCCAGATACGCAGTATTTT

j_call: TRBJ1-4
d_call: TRBD1
clone_size: -
v_call: TRBV14
cdr3_aa: CASSRRDRLNEKLFF
cdr3_nt: TGTGCCAGCAGCCGCCGGGACAGACTTAATGAAAAACTGTTTTTT

j_call: TRBJ1-3
d_call: -
clone_size: -
v_call: TRBV27
cdr3_aa: CASSPGGAFLSIYF
cdr3_nt: TGTGCCAGCAGCCCCGGCGGAGCTTTTCTCTCCATATATTTT

j_call: TRBJ2-3
d_call: -
clone_size: -
v_call: TRBV7-2
cdr3_aa: CASSLDRDADTQYF
cdr3_nt: TGTGCCAGCAGCTTAGACAGGGACGCAGATACGCAGTATTTT

j_call: TRBJ2-7
d_call: TRBD1
clone_size: -
v_call: TRBV6-5
cdr3_aa: CASSQPGTGDEQYF
cdr3_nt: TGTGCCAGCAGTCAACCCGGGACAGGGGACGAGCAGTACTTC

j_call: TRBJ1-2
d_call: -
clone_size: -
v_call: TRBV28
cdr3_aa: CASTTTRGAGGYTF
cdr3_nt: TGTGCCAGCACCACCACCCGGGGGGCGGGTGGCTACACCTTC

j_call: TRBJ1-2
d_call: -
clone_size: -
v_call: TRBV4-3
cdr3_aa: CASSQEYRGNYGYTF
cdr3_nt: TGCGCCAGCAGCCAAGAATACAGAGGGAATTATGGCTACACCTTC

j_call: TRBJ2-2
d_call: -
clone_size: -
v_call: TRBV12-3/TRBV12-4
cdr3_aa: CASSLSPPGELFF
cdr3_nt: TGTGCCAGCAGTCTTTCCCCCCCCGGGGAGCTGTTTTTT

j_call: TRBJ1-4
d_call: -
clone_size: -
v_call: TRBV27
cdr3_aa: CASSLGALNEKLFF
cdr3_nt: TGTGCCAGCAGTTTAGGGGCCCTTAATGAAAAACTGTTTTTT

j_call: TRBJ2-5
d_call: -
clone_size: few
v_call: TRBV7-2
cdr3_aa: CASSSGSLETQYF
cdr3_nt: TGTGCCAGCAGCTCGGGGTCATTAGAGACCCAGTACTTC

j_call: TRBJ1-6
d_call: TRBD1
clone_size: -
v_call: TRBV10-3
cdr3_aa: CAISHGTEYSPLHF
cdr3_nt: TGTGCCATCAGTCACGGGACAGAATATTCACCCCTCCACTTT

j_call: TRBJ2-6
d_call: -
clone_size: many
v_call: TRBV4-2
cdr3_aa: CASSQETGSGANVLTF
cdr3_nt: TGTGCCAGCAGCCAAGAGACAGGTTCTGGGGCCAACGTGCTGACTTTC

j_call: TRBJ1-6
d_call: -
clone_size: -
v_call: TRBV18
cdr3_aa: CASSPEANSPLHF
cdr3_nt: TGTGCCAGCTCTCCCGAGGCGAATTCACCCCTCCACTTT

j_call: TRBJ1-1
d_call: -
clone_size: -
v_call: TRBV15
cdr3_aa: CATSRDGGTMNTEAFF
cdr3_nt: TGTGCCACCAGCAGAGATGGCGGCACCATGAACACTGAAGCTTTCTTT

j_call: TRBJ2-5
d_call: -
clone_size: -
v_call: TRBV29-1
cdr3_aa: CSVDRGARETQYF
cdr3_nt: TGCAGCGTTGATCGGGGGGCTCGGGAGACCCAGTACTTC

j_call: TRBJ2-1
d_call: -
clone_size: -
v_call: TRBV6-2/TRBV6-3
cdr3_aa: CASSLVRLASYNEQFF
cdr3_nt: TGTGCCAGCAGTTTAGTGAGACTTGCCTCCTACAATGAGCAGTTCTTC

j_call: TRBJ2-2
d_call: -
clone_size: -
v_call: TRBV27
cdr3_aa: CASKRLANTGELFF
cdr3_nt: TGTGCCAGCAAAAGACTAGCGAACACCGGGGAGCTGTTTTTT

j_call: TRBJ1-4
d_call: -
clone_size: -
v_call: TRBV28
cdr3_aa: CASSSPTGSNEKLFF
cdr3_nt: TGTGCCAGCAGTTCCCCGACAGGATCTAATGAAAAACTGTTTTTT

j_call: TRBJ2-1
d_call: TRBD2
clone_size: -
v_call: TRBV5-6
cdr3_aa: CASSSSLLAGANNEQFF
cdr3_nt: TGTGCCAGCAGCTCCTCCTTACTAGCGGGGGCGAACAATGAGCAGTTCTTC

j_call: TRBJ1-5
d_call: -
clone_size: once
v_call: TRBV15
cdr3_aa: CATSTGEGQPQHF
cdr3_nt: TGTGCCACCAGCACAGGGGAGGGTCAGCCCCAGCATTTT

j_call: TRBJ2-7
d_call: -
clone_size: -
v_call: TRBV4-1
cdr3_aa: CASRSRDTDYEQYF
cdr3_nt: TGCGCCAGCAGATCCCGGGACACAGACTACGAGCAGTACTTC

j_call: TRBJ2-3
d_call: -
clone_size: once
v_call: TRBV12-3/TRBV12-4
cdr3_aa: CASSQGHWDTQYF
cdr3_nt: TGTGCCAGCAGCCAGGGGCATTGGGATACGCAGTATTTT

j_call: TRBJ2-3
d_call: TRBD2
clone_size: -
v_call: TRBV7-9
cdr3_aa: CASSRSGYTDTQYF
cdr3_nt: TGTGCCAGCAGCCGTAGCGGGTACACAGATACGCAGTATTTT

j_call: TRBJ2-5
d_call: TRBD1
clone_size: -
v_call: TRBV19
cdr3_aa: CASSRTGGETQYF
cdr3_nt: TGTGCCAGTAGTAGGACAGGGGGAGAGACCCAGTACTTC

j_call: TRBJ1-1
d_call: TRBD1
clone_size: -
v_call: TRBV6-5
cdr3_aa: CASSTQTGFEAFF
cdr3_nt: TGTGCCAGCAGTACCCAGACAGGGTTCGAAGCTTTCTTT

j_call: TRBJ2-7
d_call: TRBD1
clone_size: once
v_call: TRBV5-6
cdr3_aa: CASSYGQGAGEQYF
cdr3_nt: TGTGCCAGCAGCTACGGACAGGGGGCGGGCGAGCAGTACTTC

j_call: TRBJ2-7
d_call: TRBD2
clone_size: once
v_call: TRBV2
cdr3_aa: CASSEGGSYEQYF
cdr3_nt: TGTGCCAGCAGTGAGGGGGGGTCGTACGAGCAGTACTTC

j_call: TRBJ1-3
d_call: -
clone_size: -
v_call: TRBV5-1
cdr3_aa: CASSVPQGSSGNTIYF
cdr3_nt: TGCGCCAGCAGCGTACCCCAGGGGAGCTCTGGAAACACCATATATTTT

j_call: TRBJ2-7
d_call: -
clone_size: -
v_call: TRBV14
cdr3_aa: CASSQDAGAIYEQYF
cdr3_nt: TGTGCCAGCAGCCAAGATGCAGGGGCCATCTACGAGCAGTACTTC

j_call: TRBJ2-6
d_call: TRBD2
clone_size: -
v_call: TRBV6-5
cdr3_aa: CASSPGGPGANVLTF
cdr3_nt: TGTGCCAGCAGTCCGGGGGGTCCTGGGGCCAACGTGCTGACTTTC

j_call: TRBJ1-2
d_call: -
clone_size: -
v_call: TRBV28
cdr3_aa: CASRSRAGYTF
cdr3_nt: TGTGCCAGCAGAAGCAGGGCTGGCTACACCTTC

j_call: TRBJ2-2
d_call: TRBD2
clone_size: -
v_call: TRBV6-5
cdr3_aa: CASSYRGERTGELFF
cdr3_nt: TGTGCCAGCAGTTACCGGGGGGAGCGCACCGGGGAGCTGTTTTTT

j_call: TRBJ2-7
d_call: -
clone_size: -
v_call: TRBV7-2
cdr3_aa: CASSFSGIYEQYF
cdr3_nt: TGTGCCAGCAGCTTTTCAGGGATCTACGAGCAGTACTTC

j_call: TRBJ1-6
d_call: -
clone_size: -
v_call: TRBV27
cdr3_aa: CASSLYGRDSLHF
cdr3_nt: TGTGCCAGCAGTTTATACGGCCGGGACTCCCTCCACTTT

j_call: TRBJ1-4
d_call: -
clone_size: -
v_call: TRBV30
cdr3_aa: CAWSLGGGPNEKLFF
cdr3_nt: TGTGCCTGGAGCCTCGGGGGAGGGCCTAATGAAAAACTGTTTTTT

j_call: TRBJ2-6
d_call: -
clone_size: once
v_call: TRBV24-1
cdr3_aa: CATSAGNSGANVLTF
cdr3_nt: TGTGCCACCAGTGCGGGCAACTCTGGGGCCAACGTGCTGACTTTC

j_call: TRBJ1-5
d_call: -
clone_size: -
v_call: TRBV2
cdr3_aa: CASSERRLGGYSNQPQHF
cdr3_nt: TGTGCCAGCAGTGAAAGGAGGCTCGGCGGATATAGCAATCAGCCCCAGCATTTT

j_call: TRBJ1-3
d_call: -
clone_size: -
v_call: TRBV4-3
cdr3_aa: CASSQEGPVGILSGNTIYF
cdr3_nt: TGCGCCAGCAGCCAAGAGGGGCCAGTAGGGATACTCTCTGGAAACACCATATATTTT

j_call: TRBJ2-2
d_call: TRBD1
clone_size: -
v_call: TRBV12-5
cdr3_aa: CASGLVRDSTGELFF
cdr3_nt: TGTGCTAGTGGTTTGGTAAGGGACAGCACCGGGGAGCTGTTTTTT